This passage covers 22 T cell receptor beta chains from one sample sequenced in a study of blood T cells in healthy people across ages. Sample-barcoded 5' priming and a J-beta primer mix drove a second PCR of roughly 7 to 11 cycles. Each CDR3 protein is one row after TCRdb ran MiXCR on the 5' RACE reads. The sample includes some 1.4 million distinct CDR3 sequences, 42% of them seen just once. The sequenced sample consisted of blood. These receptors all come from a woman younger than 30 in good health.

The chain employs TRBV6-5 and TRBJ1-5; 8 bases are shared with TRBD1. Trimming cost V 6 bases and J 0 bases; bases outside gene matches: 7. The CDR3 length is 16 residues. Germline loops: CDR1 MNHEY, CDR2 SVGAGI. The DNA for the CDR3 is TGTGCCAGCAGCCCGGGACAGGCGTCTAGCAATCAGCCCCAGCATTTT. Its translation is CASSPGQASSNQPQHF.

The chain links TRBV27 to TRBJ2-4; 8 bases are a match to TRBD1. The CDR3 consists of 16 residues. The germline V gene encodes CDR1 MNHEY and CDR2 SMNVEV (reference sequence). With V trimmed by 5 bases and J by 1 base, 7 bases remained unmatched. The CDR3 protein is CASSTTGVGAKNIQYF. CDR3 sequence (DNA): TGTGCCAGCAGTACGACAGGGGTCGGGGCCAAAAACATTCAGTACTTC.

At least ten counts were recorded for this clonotype. The DNA for the CDR3 is TGTGCCAGCAGTTTGGGGGGGGCGAGCTCCTACAATGAGCAGTTCTTC. Protein: CASSLGGASSYNEQFF. The V gene is TRBV28, the J gene TRBJ2-1; D possibly corresponds to TRBD2 (7 bases). Trimming shortened V by 3 bases and J by 0 bases, and 12 bases separated the two germline ends. The germline V gene encodes CDR1 MDHEN and CDR2 SYDVKM. The CDR3 sequence is 16 residues long. The full variable domain, its missing parts supplied by reference TRBV28 and TRBJ2-1, is DVKVTQSSRYLVKRTGEKVFLECVQDMDHENMFWYRQDPGLGLRLIYFSYDVKMKEKGDIPEGYSVSREKKERFSLILESASTNQTSMYLCASSLGGASSYNEQFFGPGTRLTVL.

The genes are TRBV5-1 and TRBJ2-2; TRBD1 matches at 7 bases. CDR1 is SGHRS, CDR2 YFSETQ, per germline. Germline trimming cut 0 bases from V and 7 bases from J; bases unmatched to any gene: 3. The CDR3 extends over 14 amino acids. The CDR3 nucleotides read TGCGCCAGCAGCTTGGAACAGGGGAACGGGGAGCTGTTTTTT. It specifies CASSLEQGNGELFF.

The J gene is TRBJ2-2, the V gene TRBV24-1; 8 bases line up with TRBD1. The V segment lost 6 bases and the J segment 6 bases; nucleotides outside the gene matches: 5. The CDR3 consists of 14 residues. Germline loops: CDR1 KGHDR, CDR2 SFDVKD. The DNA for the CDR3 is TGTGCCACCAGTCCTCAGGGGGCCTCCGGGGAGCTGTTTTTT. Translated: CATSPQGASGELFF.

The CDR3 loop reads CASRDQGSGETQYF. The CDR3 nucleotides are TGCGCCAGCAGGGATCAGGGTTCCGGAGAGACCCAGTACTTC. The V call is TRBV5-1, the J call TRBJ2-5; the D gene is possibly TRBD1 (5 bases). The length of the CDR3 is 14 residues. The V gene lost 5 bases and the J gene lost 4 bases, with 15 bases spanning the gap. Per germline, CDR1 SGHRS and CDR2 YFSETQ.

CDR3 nucleotides: TGTGCCAGCAGTTTAAGGGCTGCCGGCGGGGAGCTGTTTTTT. This sequence encodes CASSLRAAGGELFF. The rearrangement links TRBV12-3 or TRBV12-4 to TRBJ2-2; D is unresolved. The V end was cut by 2 bases, the J end by 7 bases, with 11 bases between. The CDR3 is 14 residues long.

This chain uses TRBV20-1 with TRBJ2-1, with a possible D match to TRBD1 (9 bases). This CDR3 is built from 16 residues. V lost 1 base, J lost 8 bases, and 21 bases lay in between. Germline-derived CDR1 and CDR2 are DFQATT and SNEGSKA (reference sequence). CDR3 DNA sequence: TGCAGTGCTAGAGCGGGAGGGACAGGGAGGGACCATGAGCAGTTCTTC. It yields the protein CSARAGGTGRDHEQFF.

This clonotype was found a few times. The rearrangement uses TRBV3-1 and TRBJ1-4; a possible D gene is TRBD1 (6 bases). The V and J ends lost 1 base and 5 bases respectively, with 11 bases between them. The CDR3 totals 15 residues. Per germline, CDR1 LGHDT and CDR2 YNNKEL (reference sequence). In nucleotides, the CDR3 is TGTGCCAGCAGCCAAGGGGGGGCCGGGAATGAAAAACTGTTTTTT. Translated: CASSQGGAGNEKLFF.

This clonotype was seen more than once but under ten times. The rearrangement joins TRBV29-1 to TRBJ1-4; D is unresolved. The CDR3 extends over 13 amino acids. CDR1 is SQVTM, CDR2 ANQGSEA, per germline. Trimming stripped 0 bases from V and 7 bases from J, with 9 bases between. This CDR3 reads CSVEDERSEKLFF. DNA of the CDR3: TGCAGCGTTGAAGATGAACGCAGTGAAAAACTGTTTTTT. The variable domain in full, with the rest retrieved from reference TRBV29-1 and TRBJ1-4, is SAVISQKPSRDICQRGTSLTIQCQVDSQVTMMFWYRQQPGQSLTLIATANQGSEATYESGFVIDKFPISRPNLTFSTLTVSNMSPEDSSIYLCSVEDERSEKLFFGSGTQLSVL.

The chain combines TRBV25-1 with TRBJ2-7; TRBD1 agrees at 7 bases. The CDR3 spans 18 residues. Germline-derived CDR1 and CDR2 are MGHDK and SYGVNS. V gave up 4 bases and J gave up 4 bases; unmatched junction bases: 19. This chain's CDR3 is CASSATLGTVSKGYEQYF. Here the CDR3 DNA reads TGTGCCAGCAGTGCCACCCTCGGGACAGTCTCAAAGGGATACGAGCAGTACTTC.

The genes are TRBV20-1 and TRBJ2-3, with 9 bases aligning to TRBD2. The germline V gene encodes CDR1 DFQATT and CDR2 SNEGSKA (reference sequence). Trimming cost V 5 bases and J 10 bases; bases outside gene matches: 4. The CDR3 extends over 11 amino acids. The CDR3: CSAFSGSAQYF. The CDR3 bases are TGCAGTGCTTTTAGCGGGAGTGCGCAGTATTTT.

The chain joins TRBV20-1 to TRBJ1-1, with D possibly being TRBD1 (6 bases). Germline loops: CDR1 DFQATT, CDR2 SNEGSKA (reference sequence). Trimming took off 4 bases at V and 2 bases at J, with 11 bases between the two ends. The CDR3 covers 13 residues. CDR3 coding DNA: TGCAGTGCTATCACAGGGCCCAACACTGAAGCTTTCTTT. Protein: CSAITGPNTEAFF.

The chain employs TRBV20-1 and TRBJ2-7; 8 bases match TRBD2. Per the germline V gene, CDR1 is DFQATT and CDR2 is SNEGSKA (reference sequence). The CDR3 has 15 residues. V was pared by 1 base and J by 2 bases, with 7 bases of the junction left unmatched. CDR3 sequence: CSARVKAGGAYEQYF. For the CDR3, the DNA is TGCAGTGCTAGAGTTAAGGCGGGGGGCGCCTACGAGCAGTACTTC.

This chain links TRBV10-1 with TRBJ2-7; D may be TRBD1 (5 bases). CDR3 length: 13 residues. Germline V gene data show CDR1 as WNHNN and CDR2 as SYGVQD (reference sequence). V was cut by 4 bases and J by 3 bases, with 10 bases left in between. The CDR3 sequence: CASSVSQGYEQYF. The CDR3 DNA reads TGCGCCAGCAGTGTCAGCCAGGGCTACGAGCAGTACTTC.

Turning to this clonotype: One end of the junction fails to match germline, which may point to a read error. This CDR3 is CANSLVAGVGAYNEQFF. The CDR3 region has the DNA TGTGCCAACAGCTTAGTAGCGGGAGTGGGGGCATACAATGAGCAGTTCTTC. The V and J genes are TRBV7-2 and TRBJ2-1; 9 bases match TRBD2. This CDR3 is 17 amino acids long. Germline V gives CDR1 SGHTA, CDR2 FQGNSA.

The chain employs TRBV5-6 and TRBJ2-1, with 9 bases aligning to TRBD1. CDR3 length: 13 residues. From germline, CDR1 is SGHDT and CDR2 YYEEEE. Trimming cost V 4 bases and J 7 bases; bases outside gene matches: 3. The DNA of the CDR3 is TGTGCCAGCAGCAGGGACAGGGAGAATGAGCAGTTCTTC. Protein sequence: CASSRDRENEQFF.

The chain links TRBV6-1 to TRBJ2-1, with no clear D. V was cut by 2 bases and J by 9 bases, with 8 bases left in between. CDR3 size: 12 residues. Germline values: CDR1 MNHNS, CDR2 SASEGT. The CDR3 coding sequence is TGTGCCAGCAGTGAATATGTCCCTGAGCAGTTCTTC. Translation gives CASSEYVPEQFF.

The chain combines TRBV20-1 with TRBJ2-5; 8 bases are shared with TRBD1. With V trimmed by 6 bases and J by 3 bases, 3 bases remained unmatched. The CDR3 runs to 12 residues. From germline, CDR1 is DFQATT and CDR2 SNEGSKA (reference sequence). Here the CDR3 DNA reads TGCAGTGCCGAACAGGGGGAAGAGACCCAGTACTTC. As protein: CSAEQGEETQYF.

The table lists this clonotype with a few counts. This chain uses TRBV27 with TRBJ2-5; 7 positions match TRBD2. Germline CDR1 MNHEY, CDR2 SMNVEV (reference sequence). The length of the CDR3 is 14 residues. Trimming took 7 bases from V and 1 from J; bases not matched to a gene: 6. The CDR3 reads CASNPGGVQETQYF. CDR3 nucleotides: TGTGCCAGCAACCCTGGGGGGGTCCAAGAGACCCAGTACTTC.

In this sample, this clonotype turned up a few times. The rearrangement links TRBV9 to TRBJ1-6; D is undetermined. Germline CDR1 is SGDLS and CDR2 is YYNGEE. Trimming took off 0 bases at V and 10 bases at J, with 8 bases between the two ends. The CDR3 consists of 13 residues. The CDR3 DNA sequence: TGTGCCAGCAGCGTAGTTACCGGATCACCCCTCCACTTT. Protein product: CASSVVTGSPLHF.

This chain links TRBV12-3 or TRBV12-4 with TRBJ1-2; D is uncertain. This CDR3 spans 13 amino acids. Trimming cost V 3 bases and J 7 bases, with 12 bases left between them. The CDR3 region has the DNA TGTGCCAGCAGTTTCTTTCCCTCTATTGGCTACACCTTC. Encoded protein: CASSFFPSIGYTF.